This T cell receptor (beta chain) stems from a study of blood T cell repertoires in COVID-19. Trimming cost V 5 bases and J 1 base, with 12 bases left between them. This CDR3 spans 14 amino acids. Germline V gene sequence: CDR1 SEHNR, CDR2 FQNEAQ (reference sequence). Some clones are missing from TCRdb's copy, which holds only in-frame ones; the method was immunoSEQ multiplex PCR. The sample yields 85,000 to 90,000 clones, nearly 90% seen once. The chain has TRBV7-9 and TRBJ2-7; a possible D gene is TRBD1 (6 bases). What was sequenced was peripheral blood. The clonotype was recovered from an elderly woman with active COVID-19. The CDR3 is CASSPRDKSYEQYF. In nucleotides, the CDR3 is TGTGCCAGCAGCCCCCGGGACAAGTCCTACGAGCAGTACTTC.